A selection of T cell receptor beta chains follows, all from one sample in a study of blood T cell repertoires in COVID-19. The method was immunoSEQ multiplex PCR; TCRdb's version includes in-frame clones alone and lacks a portion of them. The table includes roughly 160,000 clones, about 90% detected once. Sequenced input: PBMCs or T cells enriched from blood (not recorded which). Every receptor here comes from a woman between 45 and 65 years old who had recovered from COVID-19. CDR3s include the opening cysteine and the closing phenylalanine or tryptophan. The D gene is left open where the match is weak. Only part of the rows carry a size: once, few, many, or a class if the clone is expanded.

.,15,TRBJ1-1,TRBV30,.,CAWSKGQPGGTEAFF,TGTGCCTGGAGTAAGGGTCAACCCGGGGGCACTGAAGCTTTCTTT
.,19,TRBJ2-3,TRBV7-9,.,CASSPLRAGRSSSTDTQYF,TGTGCCAGCAGCCCCCTTCGGGCGGGGAGGTCCTCTAGCACAGATACGCAGTATTTT
.,15,TRBJ2-7,TRBV5-1,TRBD1,CASSFGGTASYEQYF,TGCGCCAGCAGCTTTGGTGGGACAGCTTCCTACGAGCAGTACTTC
.,14,TRBJ2-3,TRBV6-5,TRBD2,CASRSLAGGFSQYF,TGTGCCAGCAGATCACTAGCGGGAGGGTTTTCGCAGTATTTT
.,15,TRBJ2-5,TRBV4-1,TRBD1,CASSLLQGVGETQYF,TGCGCCAGCAGCCTCCTACAGGGGGTGGGTGAGACCCAGTACTTC
.,13,TRBJ2-2,TRBV29-1,TRBD1,CSVEQDRAGELFF,TGCAGCGTGGAACAGGACAGGGCCGGGGAGCTGTTTTTT
.,15,TRBJ2-7,TRBV5-4,TRBD2,CASSLSSGRAREQYF,TGTGCCAGCAGCTTGTCCAGCGGGAGGGCCCGCGAGCAGTACTTC
.,14,TRBJ2-1,TRBV9,.,CASSKRESSNEQFF,TGTGCCAGCAGCAAGCGAGAAAGTAGCAATGAGCAGTTCTTC
.,14,TRBJ2-1,TRBV20-1,.,CSASWGGYSDEQFF,TGCAGTGCTAGTTGGGGGGGCTATTCGGATGAGCAGTTCTTC
.,15,TRBJ2-7,TRBV7-9,TRBD2,CASSSASGSYHEQYF,TGTGCCAGCAGCTCGGCTAGCGGGAGCTACCACGAGCAGTACTTC
.,16,TRBJ2-4,TRBV7-2,TRBD1,CASSLETGRAKNIQYF,TGTGCCAGCAGCTTAGAGACAGGGCGAGCCAAAAACATTCAGTACTTC
.,14,TRBJ2-1,TRBV9,TRBD2,CASGLAGGRNEQFF,TGTGCCAGCGGACTAGCGGGAGGGCGCAATGAGCAGTTCTTC
.,15,TRBJ2-3,TRBV16,.,CASSRAGRDSDTQYF,TGTGCCAGCAGCCGTGCGGGGCGAGACTCAGATACGCAGTATTTT
.,15,TRBJ1-6,TRBV10-3,TRBD1,CAIRQGAEENSPLHF,TGTGCCATCAGACAGGGGGCTGAGGAAAATTCACCCCTCCACTTT
.,14,TRBJ1-5,TRBV4-1,TRBD1,CASSPTGKAQPQHF,TGCGCCAGCAGCCCGACAGGGAAGGCTCAGCCCCAGCATTTT
.,16,TRBJ1-3,TRBV5-1,.,CASSLAPGTTGNTIYF,TGCGCCAGCAGCTTGGCCCCCGGGACAACTGGAAACACCATATATTTT
.,15,TRBJ2-1,TRBV5-1,TRBD2,CASRPWTSVINEQFF,TGCGCCAGCAGGCCTTGGACTAGCGTTATCAATGAGCAGTTCTTC
.,12,TRBJ2-7,TRBV10-3,.,CAISESPTGQYF,TGTGCCATCAGTGAGTCTCCGACAGGGCAGTACTTC
.,20,TRBJ2-6,TRBV21-1,.,CASSKVPSGTGGSGANVLTF,TGTGCCAGCAGCAAAGTCCCATCCGGGACAGGAGGCTCTGGGGCCAACGTCCTGACTTTC
.,16,TRBJ2-3,TRBV7-9,TRBD2,CASSLGASGITDTQYF,TGTGCCAGCAGCTTGGGGGCTAGCGGGATCACAGATACGCAGTATTTT
.,18,TRBJ1-4,TRBV21-1,.,CASSTSGGQGGTNEKLFF,TGTGCCAGCAGCACCAGCGGGGGACAGGGGGGTACTAATGAAAAACTGTTTTTT
.,18,TRBJ2-3,TRBV3-1/TRBV3-2,TRBD1,CASSQVGTGVTSTDTQYF,TGTGCCAGCAGCCAGGTCGGCACAGGGGTGACAAGCACAGATACGCAGTATTTT
.,14,TRBJ1-4,TRBV2,.,CASSVTDTDEKLFF,TGTGCCAGCAGTGTAACGGACACTGATGAAAAACTGTTTTTT
.,15,TRBJ1-2,TRBV18,TRBD1,CASSPGQGARYGYTF,TGTGCCAGCTCACCTGGACAGGGGGCTCGGTATGGCTACACCTTC
.,14,TRBJ2-3,TRBV5-1,.,CASSSASAGDTQYF,TGCGCCAGCAGTAGCGCCTCGGCGGGGGATACGCAGTATTTT
.,15,TRBJ2-1,TRBV11-2,.,CASSPSWGRGGEQFF,TGTGCCAGCAGCCCCTCGTGGGGTAGGGGGGGAGAGCAGTTCTTC
once,12,TRBJ1-2,TRBV4-3,TRBD1,CASSPRTGGYTF,TGCGCCAGCAGCCCGCGGACAGGGGGCTACACCTTC
.,15,TRBJ1-5,TRBV15,.,CATSRTIQENQPQHF,TGTGCCACCAGCAGAACCATACAGGAGAATCAGCCCCAGCATTTT
.,15,TRBJ2-5,TRBV6-5,.,CASSYQMDSQETQYF,TGTGCCAGCAGTTACCAAATGGACAGTCAAGAGACCCAGTACTTC
.,15,TRBJ2-7,TRBV28,TRBD2,CASTFRTSGRGEQYF,TGTGCCAGCACCTTTCGAACTAGCGGGAGGGGCGAGCAGTACTTC
.,17,TRBJ2-7,TRBV6-2/TRBV6-3,TRBD2,CASSEYNSGLAAYEQYF,TGTGCCAGCAGTGAGTATAATTCGGGACTAGCGGCCTACGAGCAGTACTTC
.,16,TRBJ2-7,TRBV7-8,TRBD1,CASSPRDRASSYEQYF,TGTGCCAGCAGCCCGAGGGACAGGGCAAGCTCCTACGAGCAGTACTTC
.,16,TRBJ2-7,TRBV10-2,TRBD1,CASSTFGTGKMDEQYF,TGCGCCAGCAGTACATTCGGGACAGGGAAAATGGACGAGCAGTACTTC
.,20,TRBJ2-6,TRBV23-1,TRBD1,CASSRPPAGTGGAGANVLTF,TGCGCCAGCAGTCGCCCCCCCGCGGGGACAGGGGGCGCCGGGGCCAACGTCCTGACTTTC
.,15,TRBJ2-1,TRBV20-1,.,CSASTGASSYNEQFF,TGCAGTGCTAGTACTGGGGCAAGCTCCTACAATGAGCAGTTCTTC
.,16,TRBJ1-4,TRBV6-5,.,CASSYRGGETNEKLFF,TGTGCCAGCAGTTACAGGGGAGGTGAAACTAATGAAAAACTGTTTTTT
.,17,TRBJ1-1,TRBV7-9,.,CASSIGLARSENTEAFF,TGTGCCAGCAGCATCGGACTGGCTAGATCCGAGAACACTGAAGCTTTCTTT
.,18,TRBJ2-1,TRBV7-9,TRBD2,CASSLGLAGGYSYNEQFF,TGTGCCAGCAGCCTCGGACTAGCGGGAGGTTACTCCTACAATGAGCAGTTCTTC
.,15,TRBJ2-3,TRBV5-8,.,CASSLYSAGTDTQYF,TGTGCCAGCAGCTTGTACTCAGCGGGCACAGATACGCAGTATTTT
once,15,TRBJ2-7,TRBV7-2,.,CASSPTDMSSYEQYF,TGTGCCAGCAGCCCGACCGACATGAGCTCCTACGAGCAGTACTTC
.,14,TRBJ2-5,TRBV6-5,.,CASSYPGSSEAQYF,TGTGCCAGCAGTTACCCAGGGTCGAGCGAGGCCCAGTACTTC
.,14,TRBJ1-2,TRBV5-5,.,CASSPDSLKGGYTF,TGTGCCAGCAGCCCGGACAGTCTTAAAGGTGGCTACACCTTC
.,13,TRBJ1-6,TRBV30,.,CAWGQGSLGPPLF,.
.,15,TRBJ2-7,TRBV12-5,.,CASGLVRPRGYEQYF,TGTGCTAGTGGTTTGGTACGGCCTCGGGGCTACGAGCAGTACTTC
.,14,TRBJ2-7,TRBV18,TRBD1,CASSYDRGPYEQYF,TGTGCCAGCTCGTACGACAGGGGTCCCTACGAGCAGTACTTC